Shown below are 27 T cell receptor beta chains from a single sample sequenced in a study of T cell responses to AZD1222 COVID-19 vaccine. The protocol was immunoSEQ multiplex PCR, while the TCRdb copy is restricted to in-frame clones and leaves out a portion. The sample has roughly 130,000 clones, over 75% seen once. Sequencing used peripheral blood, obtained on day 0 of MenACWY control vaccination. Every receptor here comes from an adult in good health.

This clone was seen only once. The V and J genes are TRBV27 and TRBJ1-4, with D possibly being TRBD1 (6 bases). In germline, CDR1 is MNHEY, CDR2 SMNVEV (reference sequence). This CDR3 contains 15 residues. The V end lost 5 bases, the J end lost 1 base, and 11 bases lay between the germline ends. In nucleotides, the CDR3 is TGTGCCAGCAGTCCCAGGGGACGAACTAATGAAAAACTGTTTTTT. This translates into CASSPRGRTNEKLFF.

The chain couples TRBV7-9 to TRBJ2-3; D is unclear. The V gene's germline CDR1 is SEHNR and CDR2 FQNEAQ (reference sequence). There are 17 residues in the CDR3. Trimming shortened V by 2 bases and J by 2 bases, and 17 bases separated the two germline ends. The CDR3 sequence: CASSLWRGTTITDTQYF. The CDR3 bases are TGTGCCAGCAGCTTATGGCGAGGTACTACAATCACAGATACGCAGTATTTT. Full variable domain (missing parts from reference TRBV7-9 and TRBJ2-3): DTGVSQNPRHKITKRGQNVTFRCDPISEHNRLYWYRQTLGQGPEFLTYFQNEAQLEKSRLLSDRFSAERPKGSFSTLEIQRTEQGDSAMYLCASSLWRGTTITDTQYFGPGTRLTVL.

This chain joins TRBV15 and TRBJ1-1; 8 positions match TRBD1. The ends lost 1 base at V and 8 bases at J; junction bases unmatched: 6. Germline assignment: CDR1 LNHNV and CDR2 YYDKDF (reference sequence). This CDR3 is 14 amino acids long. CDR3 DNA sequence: TGTGCCACCAGCAGAGGCGGGACAGGTGTGGAAGCTTTCTTT. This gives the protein CATSRGGTGVEAFF.

CDR3 residues: CASSLVRGTSGTVEYF. The DNA for the CDR3 is TGTGCCAGCAGCTTGGTACGGGGGACTAGCGGGACGGTGGAGTATTTT. This chain joins TRBV5-4 and TRBJ2-3; 13 bases are shared with TRBD2. From germline, CDR1 is SGHNT and CDR2 YYREEE (reference sequence). This CDR3 is built from 16 residues. V gave up 0 bases and J gave up 13 bases; unmatched junction bases: 11.

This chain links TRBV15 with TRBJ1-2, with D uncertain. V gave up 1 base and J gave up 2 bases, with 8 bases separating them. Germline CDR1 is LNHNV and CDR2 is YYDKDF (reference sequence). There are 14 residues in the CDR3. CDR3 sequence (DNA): TGTGCCACCAGCAGAGTCCCAGTAAACTATGGCTACACCTTC. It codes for CATSRVPVNYGYTF. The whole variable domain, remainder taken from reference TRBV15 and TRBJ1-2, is DAMVIQNPRYQVTQFGKPVTLSCSQTLNHNVMYWYQQKSSQAPKLLFHYYDKDFNNEADTPDNFQSRRPNTSFCFLDIRSPGLGDTAMYLCATSRVPVNYGYTFGSGTRLTVV.

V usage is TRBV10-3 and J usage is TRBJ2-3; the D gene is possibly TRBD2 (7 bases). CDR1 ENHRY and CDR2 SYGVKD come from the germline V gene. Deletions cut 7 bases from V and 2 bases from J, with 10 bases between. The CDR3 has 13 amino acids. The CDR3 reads CAIKGGSTDTQYF. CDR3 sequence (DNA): TGTGCCATCAAGGGGGGGTCCACAGATACGCAGTATTTT.

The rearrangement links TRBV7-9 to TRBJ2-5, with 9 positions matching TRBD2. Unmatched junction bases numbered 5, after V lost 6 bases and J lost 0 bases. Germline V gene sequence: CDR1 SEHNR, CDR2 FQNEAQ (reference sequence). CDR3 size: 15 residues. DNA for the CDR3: TGTGCCAGCAGAGAACTAGCGGGCGACCAAGAGACCCAGTACTTC. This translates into CASRELAGDQETQYF. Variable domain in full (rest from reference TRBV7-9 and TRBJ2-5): DTGVSQNPRHKITKRGQNVTFRCDPISEHNRLYWYRQTLGQGPEFLTYFQNEAQLEKSRLLSDRFSAERPKGSFSTLEIQRTEQGDSAMYLCASRELAGDQETQYFGPGTRLLVL.

The CDR3 nucleotides are TGCGCCAGCAGCCAAGGCGACAGGATCCACACTGAAGCTTTCTTT. Protein sequence: CASSQGDRIHTEAFF. V is TRBV4-1 and J is TRBJ1-1, with D maybe TRBD1 (6 bases). V lost 1 base to trimming and J lost 3 bases, with 12 bases between them. The CDR3 runs 15 residues. Germline values: CDR1 MGHRA, CDR2 YSYEKL.

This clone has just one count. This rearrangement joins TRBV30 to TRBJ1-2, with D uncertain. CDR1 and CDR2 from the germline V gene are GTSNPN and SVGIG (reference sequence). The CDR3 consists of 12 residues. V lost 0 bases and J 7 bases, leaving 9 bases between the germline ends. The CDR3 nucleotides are TGTGCCTGGAGTGTGGCTCTACCTGGCTACACCTTC. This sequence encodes CAWSVALPGYTF.

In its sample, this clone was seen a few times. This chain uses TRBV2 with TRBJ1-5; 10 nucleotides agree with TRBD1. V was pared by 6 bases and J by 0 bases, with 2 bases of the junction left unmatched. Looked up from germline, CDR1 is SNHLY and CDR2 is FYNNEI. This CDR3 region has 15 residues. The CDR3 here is CASRGQGLSNQPQHF. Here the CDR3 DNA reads TGTGCCAGCAGGGGACAGGGGCTTAGCAATCAGCCCCAGCATTTT.

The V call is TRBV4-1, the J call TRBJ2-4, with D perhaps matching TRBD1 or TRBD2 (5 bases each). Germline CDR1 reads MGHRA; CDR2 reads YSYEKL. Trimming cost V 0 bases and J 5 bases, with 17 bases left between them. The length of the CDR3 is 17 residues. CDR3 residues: CASSQDWVGDRENIQYF. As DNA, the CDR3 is TGCGCCAGCAGCCAAGATTGGGTGGGGGACCGGGAAAACATTCAGTACTTC.

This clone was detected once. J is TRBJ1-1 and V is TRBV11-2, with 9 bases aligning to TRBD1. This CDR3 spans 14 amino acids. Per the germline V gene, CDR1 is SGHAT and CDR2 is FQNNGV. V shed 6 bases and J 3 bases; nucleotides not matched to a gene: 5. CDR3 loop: CASRLTGGHTEAFF. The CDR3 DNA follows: TGTGCCAGCAGACTTACAGGGGGCCACACTGAAGCTTTCTTT.

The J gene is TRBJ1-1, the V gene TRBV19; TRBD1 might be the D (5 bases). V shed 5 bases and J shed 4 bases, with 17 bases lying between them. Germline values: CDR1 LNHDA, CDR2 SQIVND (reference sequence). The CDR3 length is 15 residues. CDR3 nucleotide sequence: TGTGCCAGTAGTGTCCGTCGGGGGATCGGCACTGAAGCTTTCTTT. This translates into CASSVRRGIGTEAFF.

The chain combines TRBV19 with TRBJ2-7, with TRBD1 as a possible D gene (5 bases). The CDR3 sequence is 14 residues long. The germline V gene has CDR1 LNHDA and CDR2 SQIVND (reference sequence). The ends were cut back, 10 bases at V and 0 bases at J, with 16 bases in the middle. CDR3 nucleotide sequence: TGTGCCACAAAACAACAGGACGTCTCCTACGAGCAGTACTTC. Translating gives CATKQQDVSYEQYF.

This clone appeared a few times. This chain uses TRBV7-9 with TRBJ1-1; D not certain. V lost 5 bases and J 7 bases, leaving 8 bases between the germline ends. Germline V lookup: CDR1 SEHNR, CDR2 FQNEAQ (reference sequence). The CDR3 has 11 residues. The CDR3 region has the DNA TGTGCCAGCAGCCCTGTGGGTGAAGCTTTCTTT. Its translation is CASSPVGEAFF.

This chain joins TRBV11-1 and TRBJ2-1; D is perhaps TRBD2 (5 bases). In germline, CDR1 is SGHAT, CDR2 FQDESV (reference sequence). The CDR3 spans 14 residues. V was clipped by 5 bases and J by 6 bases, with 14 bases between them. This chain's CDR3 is CASSRNRDFNEQFF. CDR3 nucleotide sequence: TGTGCCAGCAGCCGTAACCGGGATTTCAATGAGCAGTTCTTC.

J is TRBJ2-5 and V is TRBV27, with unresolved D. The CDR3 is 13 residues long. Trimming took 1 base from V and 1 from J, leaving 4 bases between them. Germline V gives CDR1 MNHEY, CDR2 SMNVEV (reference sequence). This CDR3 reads CASSLWAQETQYF. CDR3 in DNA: TGTGCCAGCAGTTTATGGGCCCAAGAGACCCAGTACTTC.

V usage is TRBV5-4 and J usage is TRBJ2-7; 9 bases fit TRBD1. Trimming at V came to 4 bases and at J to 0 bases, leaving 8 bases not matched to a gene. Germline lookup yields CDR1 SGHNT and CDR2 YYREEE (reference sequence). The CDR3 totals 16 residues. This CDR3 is CASSPRGQGSSYEQYF. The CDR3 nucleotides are TGTGCCAGCAGCCCGAGGGGACAGGGAAGCTCCTACGAGCAGTACTTC.

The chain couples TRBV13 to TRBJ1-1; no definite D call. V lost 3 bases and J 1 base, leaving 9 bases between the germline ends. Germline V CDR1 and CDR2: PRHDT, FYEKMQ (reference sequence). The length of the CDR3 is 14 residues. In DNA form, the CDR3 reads TGTGCCAGCAGCTTTCGAAACAGGAACACTGAAGCTTTCTTT. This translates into CASSFRNRNTEAFF.

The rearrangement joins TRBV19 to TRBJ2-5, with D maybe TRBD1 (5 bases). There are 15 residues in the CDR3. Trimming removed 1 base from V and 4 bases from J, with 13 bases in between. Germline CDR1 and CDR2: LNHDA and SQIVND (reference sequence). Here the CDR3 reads CASSIGKRRGETQYF. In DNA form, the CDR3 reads TGTGCCAGTAGTATAGGCAAGCGAAGGGGAGAGACCCAGTACTTC.

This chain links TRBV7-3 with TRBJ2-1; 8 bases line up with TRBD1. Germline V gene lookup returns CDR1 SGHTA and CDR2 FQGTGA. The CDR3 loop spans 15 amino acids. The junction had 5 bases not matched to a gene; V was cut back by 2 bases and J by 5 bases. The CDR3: CASSLGQGANNEQFF. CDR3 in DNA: TGTGCCAGCAGCTTAGGCCAGGGGGCAAACAATGAGCAGTTCTTC.

The CDR3 nucleotides read TGTGCCAGCAGTCCCCGAGGGGGGGGCAAGCAGTACTTC. It specifies CASSPRGGGKQYF. The V call is TRBV27, the J call TRBJ2-7, with D possibly matching TRBD2 (7 bases). The CDR3 length is 13 residues. Germline values: CDR1 MNHEY, CDR2 SMNVEV (reference sequence). Between the trimmed V and J ends, which lost 5 bases and 8 bases, there was a span of 16 bases.

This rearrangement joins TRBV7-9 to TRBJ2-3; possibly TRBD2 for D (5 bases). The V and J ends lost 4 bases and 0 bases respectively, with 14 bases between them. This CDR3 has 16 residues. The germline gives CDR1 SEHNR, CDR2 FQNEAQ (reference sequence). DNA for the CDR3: TGTGCCAGCAGCTCTAAGGTTGGCGGGAGCACAGATACGCAGTATTTT. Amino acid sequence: CASSSKVGGSTDTQYF.

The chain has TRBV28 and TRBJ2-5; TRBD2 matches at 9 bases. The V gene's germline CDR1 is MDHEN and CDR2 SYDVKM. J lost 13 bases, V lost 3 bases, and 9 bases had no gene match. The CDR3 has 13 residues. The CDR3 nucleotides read TGTGCCAGCAGTTTCCCACAGCGGGAGGTAACGTACTTC. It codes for CASSFPQREVTYF.

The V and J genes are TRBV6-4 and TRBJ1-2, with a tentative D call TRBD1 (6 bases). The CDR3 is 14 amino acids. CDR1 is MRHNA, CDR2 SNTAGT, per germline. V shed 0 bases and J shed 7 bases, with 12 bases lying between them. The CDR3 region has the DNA TGTGCCAGCAGTGACTCCAACAGGGAGGGTGGCTACACCTTC. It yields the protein CASSDSNREGGYTF.

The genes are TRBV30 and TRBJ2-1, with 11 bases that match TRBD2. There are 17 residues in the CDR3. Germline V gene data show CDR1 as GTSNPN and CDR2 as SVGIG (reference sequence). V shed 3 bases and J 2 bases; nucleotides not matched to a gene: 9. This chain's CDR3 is CAWRPLTSGRTYNEQFF. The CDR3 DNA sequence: TGTGCCTGGAGACCCCTCACTAGCGGGAGAACCTACAATGAGCAGTTCTTC.

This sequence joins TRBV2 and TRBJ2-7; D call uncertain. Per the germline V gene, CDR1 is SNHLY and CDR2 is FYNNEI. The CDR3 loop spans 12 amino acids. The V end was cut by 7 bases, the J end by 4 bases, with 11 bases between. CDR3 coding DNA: TGTGCCAGCATGGCCCTTACTTACGAGCAGTACTTC. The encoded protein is CASMALTYEQYF.